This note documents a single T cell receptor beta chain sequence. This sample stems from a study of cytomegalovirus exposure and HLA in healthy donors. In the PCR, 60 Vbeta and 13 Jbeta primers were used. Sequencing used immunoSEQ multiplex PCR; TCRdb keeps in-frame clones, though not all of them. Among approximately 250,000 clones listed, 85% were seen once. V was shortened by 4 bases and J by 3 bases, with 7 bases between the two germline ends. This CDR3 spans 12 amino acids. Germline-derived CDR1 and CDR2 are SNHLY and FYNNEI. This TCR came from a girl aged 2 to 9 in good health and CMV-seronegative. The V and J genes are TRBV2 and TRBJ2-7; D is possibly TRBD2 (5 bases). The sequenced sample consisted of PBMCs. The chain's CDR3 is CASSGRGYEQYF. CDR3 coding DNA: TGTGCCAGCAGTGGACGGGGCTACGAGCAGTACTTC. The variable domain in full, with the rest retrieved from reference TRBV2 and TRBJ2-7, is EPEVTQTPSHQVTQMGQEVILRCVPISNHLYFYWYRQILGQKVEFLVSFYNNEISEKSEIFDDQFSVERPDGSNFTLKIRSTKLEDSAMYFCASSGRGYEQYFGPGTRLTVT.